This T cell receptor (beta chain) appears in the sequencing data of a study of blood T cell repertoires in COVID-19. Study-level background: Sources were T cells, B-cell-depleted T cells, or PBMCs; the material itself was cDNA or gDNA.

Trimming removed 7 bases at V and 4 bases at J, with 19 bases between. In germline, CDR1 is MNHEY, CDR2 SVGAGI. The CDR3 runs 15 residues. In the study's own analysis: Amplifying reference gene primers gave estimates of nucleated cell counts. The repertoire was sequenced with immunoSEQ multiplex PCR; TCRdb's copy has only in-frame clones and lacks some. The D gene and trimming were derived from the DNA, and the V and J assignments and clone size from that table. This repertoire shows roughly 100,000 clones, 87% found once; its top ten account for approximately 2%. The TCR sequence derives from a man in his fifties with active COVID-19. This chain connects TRBV6-5 to TRBJ1-1; D is perhaps TRBD1 (6 bases). Sequencing was carried out using peripheral blood. The CDR3: CASTPMRGTGTEAFF. The CDR3 DNA reads TGTGCCAGCACTCCCATGAGGGGGACGGGCACTGAAGCTTTCTTT.